A single sample is the source of the 18 T cell receptor beta chains below, sequenced in a study of control samples from healthy donors and cancer patients. Sequencing used immunoSEQ multiplex PCR; TCRdb keeps in-frame clones, though not all of them. The repertoire has roughly 160,000 clones, approximately 94% of them found once; the top ten carry about 15%. Sequencing was carried out using PBMCs. The receptors here all came from a man in his 60s with colorectal cancer.

This chain links TRBV6-5 with TRBJ2-7, with TRBD1 matching over 8 bases. The CDR3 contains 15 residues. Germline V gene lookup returns CDR1 MNHEY and CDR2 SVGAGI. V shed 5 bases and J 0 bases; nucleotides not matched to a gene: 6. The DNA of the CDR3 is TGTGCCAGCAGTATTCGGACAGGGAGCTCCTACGAGCAGTACTTC. It is translated as CASSIRTGSSYEQYF.

The V call is TRBV24-1, the J call TRBJ1-5, with TRBD1 matching 7 bases. Losses at the gene ends were 4 bases for V and 0 bases for J; bases not matched to a gene: 2. This CDR3 is built from 15 residues. CDR1 is KGHDR and CDR2 is SFDVKD in the germline V gene. This CDR3 is CATSERDSSNQPQHF. The DNA for the CDR3 is TGTGCCACCAGTGAACGGGACAGTAGCAATCAGCCCCAGCATTTT.

The rearrangement uses TRBV6-5 and TRBJ1-2, with D possibly TRBD1 on 5 matching bases. The V gene's germline CDR1 is MNHEY and CDR2 SVGAGI. Trimming took 6 bases from V and 2 from J, leaving 10 bases between them. CDR3 length equals 13 residues. The CDR3 sequence: CASRNDSNYGYTF. The CDR3 bases are TGTGCCAGCAGAAATGACAGCAACTATGGCTACACCTTC.

The chain employs TRBV4-1 and TRBJ2-5; 12 nucleotides align to TRBD2. V lost 0 bases and J lost 2; bases outside the gene matches: 7. This CDR3 spans 18 amino acids. Germline V gene sequence: CDR1 MGHRA, CDR2 YSYEKL. The DNA of the CDR3 is TGCGCCAGCAGCCAAGAGGCTAGCGGGGGGGTGGATCAAGAGACCCAGTACTTC. Translating it yields CASSQEASGGVDQETQYF.

The chain joins TRBV28 to TRBJ1-5; D not certain. Trimming shortened V by 2 bases and J by 0 bases, and 8 bases separated the two germline ends. This CDR3 has 15 amino acids. CDR1 and CDR2 (germline): MDHEN, SYDVKM. The chain's CDR3 is CASSLKPVSNQPQHF. DNA of the CDR3: TGTGCCAGCAGTTTAAAACCAGTTAGCAATCAGCCCCAGCATTTT.

The genes are TRBV6-6 and TRBJ1-5; 9 bases align to TRBD1. Germline V CDR1 and CDR2: MNHNY, SVGAGI (reference sequence). V gave up 2 bases and J gave up 6 bases; unmatched junction bases: 8. CDR3 length equals 16 residues. CDR3 bases: TGTGCCAGCAGTTACGGGACAGGGACGATTCGTCAGCCCCAGCATTTT. It is translated as CASSYGTGTIRQPQHF.

This sequence joins TRBV21-1 and TRBJ2-1; no check of the table's D call, TRBD2, against the DNA was made. TRBV21-1 is flagged as a pseudogene. The CDR3 runs to 16 residues. The CDR3 DNA reads TGTGCCAGCAACTTCCCCACCCCATCCTTTTACAATGAGCAGTTCTTC. Translating gives CASNFPTPSFYNEQFF.

The V gene is TRBV5-1, the J gene TRBJ2-3; 10 bases fit TRBD2. This CDR3 has 14 residues. V lost 9 bases, J lost 3 bases, and 7 bases stayed unmatched. CDR1 and CDR2 from the germline V gene are SGHRS and YFSETQ. DNA for the CDR3: TGCGCCACCAAACTAGCGGGGTTAACAGATACGCAGTATTTT. It encodes CATKLAGLTDTQYF.

This clone was counted a single time. This chain uses TRBV5-1 with TRBJ1-1; unclear D gene. V was shortened by 4 bases and J by 1 base, with 17 bases between the two germline ends. This CDR3 has 16 residues. CDR1 is SGHRS and CDR2 is YFSETQ in the germline V gene. CDR3 DNA sequence: TGCGCCAGCAGCCGTAGGAGCGGCAGGCAGAACACTGAAGCTTTCTTT. Its protein product is CASSRRSGRQNTEAFF. Complete variable domain (other parts from reference TRBV5-1 and TRBJ1-1): KAGVTQTPRYLIKTRGQQVTLSCSPISGHRSVSWYQQTPGQGLQFLFEYFSETQRNKGNFPGRFSGRQFSNSRSEMNVSTLELGDSALYLCASSRRSGRQNTEAFFGQGTRLTVV.

This chain uses TRBV20-1 with TRBJ1-4; D remains ambiguous. From germline, CDR1 is DFQATT and CDR2 SNEGSKA (reference sequence). The CDR3 sequence is 15 residues long. Between the trimmed V and J ends, which lost 3 bases and 1 base, there was a span of 12 bases. Written as DNA, the CDR3 is TGCAGTGCTAGTCACCCCCTGGAAACTAATGAAAAACTGTTTTTT. It encodes CSASHPLETNEKLFF.

The chain combines TRBV30 with TRBJ1-2; D not certain. The CDR3 contains 14 residues. Trimming removed 4 bases from V and 0 bases from J, with 12 bases in between. Germline V gene data show CDR1 as GTSNPN and CDR2 as SVGIG (reference sequence). CDR3 sequence reads: CAWTTLGANYGYTF. Written as DNA, the CDR3 is TGTGCCTGGACCACCCTCGGGGCTAACTATGGCTACACCTTC.

The chain links TRBV5-1 to TRBJ1-1, with TRBD1 as a possible D gene (5 bases). Germline V CDR1 and CDR2: SGHRS, YFSETQ. There are 14 residues in the CDR3. The V gene lost 1 base and the J gene lost 4 bases, with 11 bases spanning the gap. The CDR3 here is CASSLSVGGTEAFF. CDR3 sequence (DNA): TGCGCCAGCAGCTTGTCCGTGGGGGGCACTGAAGCTTTCTTT.

The chain recombines TRBV18 with TRBJ2-2; D not resolved. Trimming took off 3 bases at V and 7 bases at J, with 18 bases between the two ends. Germline CDR1 reads KGHSH; CDR2 reads LQKENI. This CDR3 has 16 amino acids. The CDR3 nucleotides are TGTGCCAGCTCACCCCCCAACGTCCAATTGGGCGGGGAGCTGTTTTTT. As protein: CASSPPNVQLGGELFF.

This rearrangement joins TRBV14 to TRBJ1-3, with D tentatively TRBD1 (6 bases). V lost 1 base and J 2 bases, leaving 12 bases between the germline ends. This CDR3 comprises 16 residues. The germline CDR1 and CDR2 sequences are SGHDN and FVKESK. The CDR3 bases are TGTGCCAGCAGCCAAGTGGGAGGGGGACCTGGAAACACCATATATTTT. Amino acids: CASSQVGGGPGNTIYF.

This clone was detected only once. V is TRBV10-1 and J is TRBJ2-7; perhaps TRBD1 as D (5 bases). This CDR3 is built from 15 residues. CDR1 is WNHNN and CDR2 is SYGVQD in the germline V gene (reference sequence). The ends were cut back, 5 bases at V and 2 bases at J, with 16 bases in the middle. The DNA of the CDR3 is TGCGCCAGCAGTACCCCACAGGCGGAAACCTACGAGCAGTACTTC. This sequence encodes CASSTPQAETYEQYF.

CDR3 region: CASSTGTSGGEETQYF. The CDR3 DNA sequence: TGCGCCAGCAGCACCGGGACTAGCGGGGGGGAAGAGACCCAGTACTTC. This rearrangement joins TRBV5-1 to TRBJ2-5; the match to TRBD2 covers 16 bases. Germline CDR1 reads SGHRS; CDR2 reads YFSETQ. V shed 4 bases, J shed 3 bases, and the junction held 3 bases outside the gene matches. The CDR3 loop spans 16 amino acids.

J is TRBJ2-1 and V is TRBV24-1, with 10 bases that match TRBD1. CDR3 length: 16 amino acids. The germline gives CDR1 KGHDR, CDR2 SFDVKD. J lost 5 bases, V lost 4 bases, and 7 bases had no gene match. The CDR3 bases are TGTGCCACCAGTGAGGGACCCGGGACAGGGGACAATGAGCAGTTCTTC. Amino acids: CATSEGPGTGDNEQFF.

The chain couples TRBV30 to TRBJ1-4, with D possibly matching TRBD1 (6 bases). This CDR3 region has 14 residues. The ends were cut back, 2 bases at V and 5 bases at J, with 12 bases in the middle. Germline lookup yields CDR1 GTSNPN and CDR2 SVGIG (reference sequence). Here the CDR3 reads CAWSRGFKNEKLFF. The CDR3 DNA reads TGTGCCTGGAGTAGGGGGTTCAAGAATGAAAAACTGTTTTTT.